This is a list of T cell receptor beta chains from one sample in a study of shared clonotypes between healthy human individuals. Assay used: immunoSEQ multiplex PCR; TCRdb lists only in-frame clones, some missing. This sample has some 900,000 clones, with over 75% found just once. The sequencing input was memory CD4+ T cells sorted from blood. The receptors were sampled from a man younger than 35 in good health. CDR3s include the opening cysteine and the closing phenylalanine or tryptophan. Fields, in order: CDR3 length, D gene, clone size, V gene, J gene, CDR3 protein, CDR3 DNA. A D gene is named only where the DNA matches it firmly. The size of a clone is reported for some rows only, either as once, few or many, or as a class for expanded clones.

cdr3_length: 14
d_call: TRBD1
clone_size: -
v_call: TRBV30
j_call: TRBJ1-4
cdr3_aa: CAWRAQGAGEKLFF
cdr3_nt: TGTGCCTGGAGAGCACAGGGGGCGGGAGAAAAACTGTTTTTT

cdr3_length: 16
d_call: -
clone_size: once
v_call: TRBV30
j_call: TRBJ2-6
cdr3_aa: CAWNRAWGSGANVLTF
cdr3_nt: TGTGCCTGGAATAGGGCGTGGGGCTCTGGGGCCAACGTCCTGACTTTC

cdr3_length: 14
d_call: -
clone_size: once
v_call: TRBV18
j_call: TRBJ2-7
cdr3_aa: CASSPPGLIYEQYF
cdr3_nt: TGTGCCAGCTCCCCGCCGGGACTCATCTACGAGCAGTACTTC

cdr3_length: 15
d_call: -
clone_size: -
v_call: TRBV28
j_call: TRBJ2-7
cdr3_aa: CASSPRGASSYEQYF
cdr3_nt: TGTGCCAGCAGTCCCCGGGGCGCGAGCTCCTACGAGCAGTACTTC

cdr3_length: 11
d_call: TRBD2
clone_size: -
v_call: TRBV28
j_call: TRBJ2-3
cdr3_aa: CASSLAGGVYF
cdr3_nt: TGTGCCAGCAGTCTAGCGGGGGGGGTGTATTTT

cdr3_length: 12
d_call: -
clone_size: -
v_call: TRBV2
j_call: TRBJ2-7
cdr3_aa: CASSSSPYEQYF
cdr3_nt: TGTGCCAGCAGTTCCAGCCCCTACGAGCAGTACTTC

cdr3_length: 18
d_call: -
clone_size: -
v_call: TRBV10-1
j_call: TRBJ1-6
cdr3_aa: CASSEYRGGLAYNSPLHF
cdr3_nt: TGCGCCAGCAGTGAGTATCGGGGGGGTCTTGCCTATAATTCACCCCTCCACTTT

cdr3_length: 15
d_call: -
clone_size: few
v_call: TRBV6-6
j_call: TRBJ2-7
cdr3_aa: CASSYGGGHSYEQYF
cdr3_nt: TGTGCCAGCAGTTACGGCGGGGGCCACTCCTACGAGCAGTACTTC

cdr3_length: 13
d_call: -
clone_size: -
v_call: TRBV6-1
j_call: TRBJ2-5
cdr3_aa: CASIRRGAETQYF
cdr3_nt: TGTGCCAGCATCCGGAGGGGGGCGGAGACCCAGTACTTC

cdr3_length: 16
d_call: TRBD1
clone_size: -
v_call: TRBV4-1
j_call: TRBJ1-1
cdr3_aa: CASSSDTGTGNTEAFF
cdr3_nt: TGCGCCAGCAGCTCCGACACCGGGACAGGGAACACTGAAGCTTTCTTT

cdr3_length: 16
d_call: -
clone_size: few
v_call: TRBV4-2
j_call: TRBJ1-2
cdr3_aa: CASSQAPQVTNYGYTF
cdr3_nt: TGTGCCAGCAGCCAAGCTCCCCAAGTAACTAACTATGGCTACACCTTC

cdr3_length: 15
d_call: -
clone_size: -
v_call: TRBV5-1
j_call: TRBJ1-5
cdr3_aa: CASSPLDSLNQPQHF
cdr3_nt: TGCGCCAGCAGCCCCCTGGACAGCCTTAATCAGCCCCAGCATTTT

cdr3_length: 12
d_call: -
clone_size: few
v_call: TRBV21-1
j_call: TRBJ2-4
cdr3_aa: CASSKEGGLRYF
cdr3_nt: TGTGCCAGCAGCAAAGAAGGGGGGCTTCGGTACTTC

cdr3_length: 15
d_call: TRBD2
clone_size: few
v_call: TRBV10-1
j_call: TRBJ2-3
cdr3_aa: CASSESAGGTDTQYF
cdr3_nt: TGCGCCAGCAGTGAGTCGGCGGGAGGGACAGATACGCAGTATTTT

cdr3_length: 18
d_call: TRBD2
clone_size: -
v_call: TRBV5-1
j_call: TRBJ2-1
cdr3_aa: CASSYPTSGRSSYNEQFF
cdr3_nt: TGCGCCAGCAGCTATCCGACTAGCGGTAGGAGCTCCTACAATGAGCAGTTCTTC

cdr3_length: 11
d_call: -
clone_size: -
v_call: TRBV5-8
j_call: TRBJ2-5
cdr3_aa: CASALQETQYF
cdr3_nt: TGTGCCAGCGCGCTCCAAGAGACCCAGTACTTC

cdr3_length: 14
d_call: -
clone_size: -
v_call: TRBV9
j_call: TRBJ1-3
cdr3_aa: CASSVGNSGNTIYF
cdr3_nt: TGTGCCAGCAGCGTAGGAAACAGTGGAAACACCATATATTTT

cdr3_length: 16
d_call: TRBD1
clone_size: -
v_call: TRBV5-1
j_call: TRBJ2-7
cdr3_aa: CASGTLPGTGSYEQYF
cdr3_nt: TGCGCCAGCGGTACCCTACCCGGGACAGGGTCCTACGAGCAGTACTTC

cdr3_length: 13
d_call: -
clone_size: -
v_call: TRBV5-1
j_call: TRBJ1-1
cdr3_aa: CASSLGTSTEAFF
cdr3_nt: TGCGCCAGCAGCTTGGGGACAAGCACTGAAGCTTTCTTT

cdr3_length: 18
d_call: -
clone_size: -
v_call: TRBV19
j_call: TRBJ2-7
cdr3_aa: CASSIGQNLQTSAYEQYF
cdr3_nt: TGTGCCAGTAGTATAGGTCAAAACCTCCAGACGAGCGCCTACGAGCAGTACTTC

cdr3_length: 15
d_call: -
clone_size: -
v_call: TRBV11-3
j_call: TRBJ1-5
cdr3_aa: CASSLDLGENQPQHF
cdr3_nt: TGTGCCAGCAGCTTAGATCTGGGGGAGAATCAGCCCCAGCATTTT

cdr3_length: 13
d_call: -
clone_size: -
v_call: TRBV5-6
j_call: TRBJ2-5
cdr3_aa: CASSLRTQETQYF
cdr3_nt: TGTGCCAGCAGCTTGCGAACCCAAGAGACCCAGTACTTC

cdr3_length: 13
d_call: -
clone_size: -
v_call: TRBV5-1
j_call: TRBJ1-1
cdr3_aa: CASSIDGNTEAFF
cdr3_nt: TGCGCCAGCAGCATTGACGGGAACACTGAAGCTTTCTTT

cdr3_length: 18
d_call: -
clone_size: few
v_call: TRBV28
j_call: TRBJ2-6
cdr3_aa: CASSLLRTAISGANVLTF
cdr3_nt: TGTGCCAGCAGTTTATTAAGGACAGCTATCTCTGGGGCCAACGTCCTGACTTTC

cdr3_length: 14
d_call: -
clone_size: -
v_call: TRBV6-6
j_call: TRBJ2-2
cdr3_aa: CASSYLGVAGELFF
cdr3_nt: TGTGCCAGCAGTTACCTCGGGGTTGCCGGGGAGCTGTTTTTT

cdr3_length: 15
d_call: -
clone_size: -
v_call: TRBV11-3
j_call: TRBJ2-1
cdr3_aa: CASSYNHGIHNEQFF
cdr3_nt: TGTGCCAGCAGCTACAACCACGGGATTCACAATGAGCAGTTCTTC

cdr3_length: 15
d_call: TRBD1
clone_size: -
v_call: TRBV6-5
j_call: TRBJ2-1
cdr3_aa: CASRGQGMTGSEQFF
cdr3_nt: TGTGCCAGCAGGGGACAGGGAATGACAGGATCTGAGCAGTTCTTC

cdr3_length: 15
d_call: TRBD1
clone_size: few
v_call: TRBV30
j_call: TRBJ1-6
cdr3_aa: CAWSEPGQSSSPLHF
cdr3_nt: TGTGCCTGGAGTGAACCGGGACAGAGTTCTTCACCCCTCCACTTT

cdr3_length: 17
d_call: -
clone_size: -
v_call: TRBV5-1
j_call: TRBJ2-6
cdr3_aa: CASSSGMAASGANVLTF
cdr3_nt: TGCGCCAGCAGCTCAGGAATGGCGGCGTCTGGGGCCAACGTCCTGACTTTC

cdr3_length: 14
d_call: -
clone_size: few
v_call: TRBV19
j_call: TRBJ2-7
cdr3_aa: CASSPKISSYEQYF
cdr3_nt: TGTGCCAGTAGCCCAAAAATCTCCTCCTACGAGCAGTACTTC

cdr3_length: 13
d_call: TRBD1
clone_size: once
v_call: TRBV28
j_call: TRBJ2-4
cdr3_aa: CASSLRDRNIQYF
cdr3_nt: TGTGCCAGCAGCCTCCGGGACAGAAACATTCAGTACTTC

cdr3_length: 16
d_call: TRBD2
clone_size: -
v_call: TRBV4-1
j_call: TRBJ2-5
cdr3_aa: CASSSGSPSYQETQYF
cdr3_nt: TGCGCCAGCAGCAGCGGGAGTCCTTCTTACCAAGAGACCCAGTACTTC

cdr3_length: 16
d_call: -
clone_size: -
v_call: TRBV19
j_call: TRBJ2-4
cdr3_aa: CASSIGADLAKNIQYF
cdr3_nt: TGTGCCAGTAGTATAGGCGCGGACCTAGCCAAAAACATTCAGTACTTC

cdr3_length: 13
d_call: TRBD2
clone_size: -
v_call: TRBV6-6
j_call: TRBJ2-5
cdr3_aa: CASTLAGTETQYF
cdr3_nt: TGTGCCAGCACCTTAGCGGGGACGGAGACCCAGTACTTC

cdr3_length: 13
d_call: -
clone_size: -
v_call: TRBV28
j_call: TRBJ2-7
cdr3_aa: CASALGQRYEQYF
cdr3_nt: TGTGCCAGCGCACTAGGACAGCGCTACGAGCAGTACTTC

cdr3_length: 12
d_call: -
clone_size: -
v_call: TRBV10-3
j_call: TRBJ2-5
cdr3_aa: CAIRAEKETQYF
cdr3_nt: TGTGCCATCAGGGCAGAGAAAGAGACCCAGTACTTC

cdr3_length: 15
d_call: -
clone_size: once
v_call: TRBV10-2
j_call: TRBJ2-1
cdr3_aa: CASSAGRGVYNEQFF
cdr3_nt: TGCGCCAGCAGTGCAGGTCGCGGGGTATACAATGAGCAGTTCTTC

cdr3_length: 14
d_call: -
clone_size: -
v_call: TRBV10-3
j_call: TRBJ1-1
cdr3_aa: CALMGQDPNTEAFF
cdr3_nt: TGTGCTCTAATGGGGCAGGACCCGAACACTGAAGCTTTCTTT

cdr3_length: 15
d_call: TRBD1
clone_size: -
v_call: TRBV11-2
j_call: TRBJ2-7
cdr3_aa: CASSPRDREYDEQYF
cdr3_nt: TGTGCCAGCAGCCCCCGGGACAGGGAATATGACGAGCAGTACTTC

cdr3_length: 16
d_call: TRBD1
clone_size: -
v_call: TRBV6-6
j_call: TRBJ2-1
cdr3_aa: CASSYGQGVSYNEQFF
cdr3_nt: TGTGCCAGCAGTTACGGGCAGGGGGTTTCCTACAATGAGCAGTTCTTC

cdr3_length: 14
d_call: TRBD1
clone_size: once
v_call: TRBV30
j_call: TRBJ2-7
cdr3_aa: CAWSVQGGTYEQYF
cdr3_nt: TGTGCCTGGAGTGTACAGGGGGGAACCTACGAGCAGTACTTC

cdr3_length: 14
d_call: -
clone_size: -
v_call: TRBV18
j_call: TRBJ2-3
cdr3_aa: CASSPTGGTDTQYF
cdr3_nt: TGTGCCAGCTCACCAACGGGGGGCACAGATACGCAGTATTTT

cdr3_length: 14
d_call: TRBD1
clone_size: -
v_call: TRBV27
j_call: TRBJ1-1
cdr3_aa: CASSSGQGLGEAFF
cdr3_nt: TGTGCCAGCAGTTCGGGACAGGGGTTAGGTGAAGCTTTCTTT

cdr3_length: 18
d_call: TRBD2
clone_size: once
v_call: TRBV11-2
j_call: TRBJ2-2
cdr3_aa: CASSLDGTSGMNTGELFF
cdr3_nt: TGTGCCAGCAGCTTAGATGGGACTAGCGGGATGAACACCGGGGAGCTGTTTTTT

cdr3_length: 15
d_call: -
clone_size: many
v_call: TRBV28
j_call: TRBJ2-3
cdr3_aa: CASSFGPGSTDTQYF
cdr3_nt: TGTGCCAGCAGTTTTGGTCCAGGGAGCACAGATACGCAGTATTTT

cdr3_length: 11
d_call: TRBD1
clone_size: once
v_call: TRBV7-9
j_call: TRBJ1-2
cdr3_aa: CASSRQGGYAF
cdr3_nt: TGTGCCAGCAGCCGACAGGGAGGCTACGCCTTC

cdr3_length: 15
d_call: -
clone_size: -
v_call: TRBV28
j_call: TRBJ1-3
cdr3_aa: CASSGIGRRRDTIYF
cdr3_nt: TGTGCCAGCAGTGGGATTGGACGGAGAAGAGACACCATATATTTT

cdr3_length: 13
d_call: -
clone_size: -
v_call: TRBV11-3
j_call: TRBJ2-1
cdr3_aa: CASSFGLYNEQFF
cdr3_nt: TGTGCCAGCAGCTTTGGGCTCTACAATGAGCAGTTCTTC

cdr3_length: 14
d_call: TRBD1
clone_size: many
v_call: TRBV28
j_call: TRBJ1-1
cdr3_aa: CASRVRGRGTEAFF
cdr3_nt: TGTGCCAGCAGGGTAAGGGGGCGCGGCACTGAAGCTTTCTTT

cdr3_length: 14
d_call: -
clone_size: -
v_call: TRBV5-4
j_call: TRBJ1-2
cdr3_aa: CASSLAPGPYGYTF
cdr3_nt: TGTGCCAGCAGCTTGGCCCCGGGACCTTATGGCTACACCTTC

cdr3_length: 14
d_call: TRBD2
clone_size: -
v_call: TRBV5-1
j_call: TRBJ2-1
cdr3_aa: CASHPGLAYNEQFF
cdr3_nt: TGCGCCAGCCACCCGGGACTAGCGTACAATGAGCAGTTCTTC

cdr3_length: 15
d_call: -
clone_size: -
v_call: TRBV2
j_call: TRBJ1-2
cdr3_aa: CASSTRDTRNYGYTF
cdr3_nt: TGTGCCAGCAGTACTAGGGACACCCGAAACTATGGCTACACCTTC

cdr3_length: 16
d_call: -
clone_size: -
v_call: TRBV29-1
j_call: TRBJ2-2
cdr3_aa: CSVEFGSRANTGELFF
cdr3_nt: TGCAGCGTTGAATTCGGCAGTCGGGCGAACACCGGGGAGCTGTTTTTT

cdr3_length: 15
d_call: -
clone_size: -
v_call: TRBV19
j_call: TRBJ2-2
cdr3_aa: CASTSGALNTGELFF
cdr3_nt: TGTGCCAGTACTTCAGGGGCACTTAACACCGGGGAGCTGTTTTTT

cdr3_length: 14
d_call: -
clone_size: few
v_call: TRBV14
j_call: TRBJ1-1
cdr3_aa: CASSQDSWNTEAFF
cdr3_nt: TGTGCCAGCAGCCAAGATTCATGGAACACTGAAGCTTTCTTT

cdr3_length: 14
d_call: -
clone_size: -
v_call: TRBV5-1
j_call: TRBJ2-5
cdr3_aa: CASSQAGSVETQYF
cdr3_nt: TGCGCCAGCAGCCAGGCGGGGTCGGTGGAGACCCAGTACTTC

cdr3_length: 13
d_call: -
clone_size: -
v_call: TRBV14
j_call: TRBJ1-2
cdr3_aa: CASSQGRNYGYTF
cdr3_nt: TGTGCCAGCAGCCAAGGGCGCAACTATGGCTACACCTTC